Included here is one T cell receptor beta chain sequence, with context. In the study's own analysis: Amplified reference gene primers provided the basis for estimating nucleated cell counts. Clones were read by immunoSEQ multiplex PCR, and TCRdb kept only the in-frame ones, dropping some. V, J and clone size derive from that table, while D and trimming were established from the DNA sequence. The sample consists of about 160,000 clones, roughly 84% of them appearing once. The V gene lost 6 bases and the J gene lost 7 bases, with 15 bases spanning the gap. The CDR3 spans 13 residues. The germline V gene encodes CDR1 SNHLY and CDR2 FYNNEI. The data are from a study of blood T cell repertoires in COVID-19. About the research overall: Acute and convalescent COVID-19 specimens originated in the United States, Italy and Spain. T cells, B-cell-depleted T cells, or PBMCs supplied cDNA or gDNA.

V gene TRBV2 combines with J gene TRBJ2-5; perhaps TRBD2 as D (6 bases). Sequencing was done on a sample of peripheral blood. This receptor was obtained from a woman of 80 years or more with active or convalescent COVID-19. CDR3 sequence: CASRVRAGGTQYF. Written as DNA, the CDR3 is TGTGCCAGCAGAGTACGGGCCGGGGGGACCCAGTACTTC.